This T cell receptor (beta chain) was observed in a study of blood T cell repertoires in COVID-19 (dated by TCRdb to the early 2020s). Notes on the research overall: Collaborator samples came from the United States, Italy and Spain and covered acute and convalescent phases of COVID-19. Where HLA class I and class II types were available, the types were taken from metadata supplied by the sample provider, not from assay-based typing. The samples were drawn from two sources: the first 160 participants of the ongoing ImmuneRACE study, and about 1,300 subjects contributed by 6 global collaborators. A freely available public database, intended as a resource for researchers studying the immune response to SARS-CoV-2, is where the repertoires were released. Sample metadata almost always included a de-identified subject ID, COVID-19 status, age in years and sex. The dataset comprised deeply sampled blood TCRbeta repertoires from subjects exposed to, actively infected with, or recovered from COVID-19. The material from the prospective study consisted of cDNA or gDNA derived from T cells, B-cell-depleted T cells, or PBMCs.

The V end loses 7 bases and the J end loses 2 bases, and a stretch of 13 bases separates them. The CDR3 covers 14 residues, taking in both the cysteine and the phenylalanine. Left in the record is the CDR3 DNA by itself, 42 bases read in frame from the first base. The germline V gene (reference sequence) specifies LGHDT as CDR1 and YNNKEL as CDR2. Overall study results and their limits: The amount of clinical and demographic metadata varied by source and participant and was provided uncurated.

Note on this clone: Its antigen remains undetermined. Per-nucleotide qualities are absent, and no much larger clonotype sits a single base away.

One collaborating source in Seattle enrolled patients while the patients were actively infected and followed the patients over time throughout the course of disease. The collaborating institutions used their own protocols to collect whole blood in K2EDTA tubes. For TCRbeta analysis, collaborators shipped samples as frozen whole blood, isolated PBMCs, or DNA extracted from either of those sample types. The immunoSEQ Assay, a bias-controlled multiplex PCR, was used to amplify TCRbeta CDR3 regions from genomic DNA. In the original analysis: Nucleated cell counts per sample were estimated from amplification of reference gene primers within the assay. To quantify the absolute abundance of each unique TCRbeta CDR3 rearrangement, sequence reads were collapsed and filtered. For each sample, productive Simpson clonality was calculated as the square root of Simpson's diversity index across productive rearrangements. This immuneACCESS table, as held by TCRdb, lists in-frame sequences with V and J called but not all clones. Of the missing ones, under half trace to an unresolved V gene in checked studies; the others have no known cause. D and trimming were read from the DNA, whereas the V and J calls and clone size are those reported in that table. Within this sample are tens of thousands of clones, with 70% to 90% of them counted one time only. Under 40% of the sample comes from the top ten.

The origin of this receptor is a woman aged 80 or older with COVID-19, enrolled during active disease. Specimen: peripheral blood. This chain joins TRBV3-1 (or the pseudogene TRBV3-2) to TRBJ2-3; the best D guess is TRBD2, with 7 bases matching. The CDR3 corresponds to CASTPGGDTDTQYF. The DNA sequence is given as TGTGCCAGCACCCCGGGGGGCGACACAGATACGCAGTATTTT.